This T cell receptor (beta chain) originates from a study of blood T cell repertoires in COVID-19. Overall study context: PBMCs, B-cell-depleted T cells, or T cells provided the cDNA or gDNA that made up the material.

The CDR3 sequence is 18 residues long. Unmatched junction bases numbered 15, after V lost 4 bases and J lost 4 bases. Germline V gene sequence: CDR1 SGHTA, CDR2 FQGNSA. The data were produced by immunoSEQ multiplex PCR, yet TCRdb's version contains in-frame clones alone and is incomplete. The data contain about 49,000 clones, 81% of them seen just once; the ten biggest clones take up about 22%. Seattle enrolled patients during active infection and tracked them longitudinally. Sequenced material: peripheral blood. The V call is TRBV7-2, the J call TRBJ2-5; the match to TRBD2 covers 10 bases. The receptor was derived from a woman older than 75 with COVID-19, enrolled during active disease. The DNA of the CDR3 is TGTGCCAGCAGCTCCTCCCTGGTCTCTAGCGGGAGCTCAGAGACCCAGTACTTC. Protein product: CASSSSLVSSGSSETQYF.